The sequence of this T cell receptor (beta chain) was determined in a study of breast tumors, draining lymph nodes, adjacent tissues (dated by TCRdb to the mid-2010s). Regarding the research as a whole: In breast cancer patients, the study compared the TCR beta repertoires of tumor, adjacent nontumor tissue and axillary lymph nodes. The study aimed to assess the relationships and possible T-cell exchange between tumor, surrounding tissue and draining lymph node repertoires in human breast cancer.

For sequencing, an Illumina HiSeq 2000 was employed. TCR beta chain libraries were generated by multiplex PCR amplification. The amplified TCR beta chain products were analyzed by high-throughput sequencing. TCRdb cleaned the public reads at Q25 with fastp, built clones with MiXCR and kept in-frame beta chains. Each entry merges the rows of one CDR3 protein and shows their most common DNA and genes. Within this sample are about 14,000 distinct CDR3 sequences, with around 57% of them counted one time only. Together, the top ten hold approximately 30% of the sample. Adjacent samples consisted of nontumor breast tissue surrounding the tumor. As to this clonotype: Its cognate antigen has yet to be identified. Per-base quality was not reported, and no clone a single base away is much larger than it.

The research as a whole found: Rather than being directly demonstrated, the conclusion that tumor T cells originate in lymph nodes was presented as consistent with a hypothesis. The data were considered consistent with the idea that most tumor T cells come from the lymph node and then expand in tumor tissue. In luminal-like breast cancer, tumor and nontumor tissue repertoires resembled each other significantly more than in basal-like breast cancer. Tumor T-cell repertoires showed less diversity than lymph node repertoires and more diversity than nontumor tissue repertoires, and tumor T-cell repertoires showed preferential V and J gene usage.

V is cut by 2 bases and J by 5 bases, and the space between the germline ends is 8 bases. The CDR3 covers 12 residues, taking in both the cysteine and the phenylalanine. Only CDR3 DNA remains: 36 bases, in frame from the first base. According to the germline V gene (reference sequence), CDR1 reads SGHKS and CDR2 reads YYEKEE. The TCR originated in a female donor with breast cancer. Some clones in this sample may be carry-over from other donors' samples. Here the chain combines TRBV5-5 and TRBJ2-7, with an unclear D gene assignment. Sequenced material: tumor-adjacent breast tissue. The encoded CDR3 is CASSLDNHEQYF. The DNA sequence follows: TGTGCCAGCAGCTTAGATAACCACGAGCAGTACTTC.